The 2 T cell receptor beta chains reported below all come from one sample, sequenced in a study of T cells in Graves' hyperthyroidism and ophthalmopathy (dated by TCRdb to between 2018 and 2020). Receptor libraries were prepared by multiplex PCR. For sequencing, an Illumina HiSeq 2000 was employed. The TCR beta CDR3 regions were amplified from the RNA transcripts. The first round of RT-PCR for the TCR CDR3 was performed with the HTBI primer set and the Qiagen OneStep RT-PCR kit. Using fastp trimming at Q25 and MiXCR clonotype assembly, TCRdb reanalyzed the public sequencing data and kept in-frame beta chains. Identical CDR3 proteins give one entry, which carries the most common genes and DNA. In all, the sample holds roughly 500,000 distinct CDR3 sequences, and approximately 25% of those were seen once. The ten largest clones add up to roughly 12% of the sample. Sequenced input: blood. Receptors were obtained from a woman aged 25 to 39 with Graves' ophthalmopathy.

The gene calls are TRBV20-1 and TRBJ1-3; weak D call: TRBD1 (5 bases). Germline CDR1 is DFQATT and CDR2 is SNEGSKA (reference sequence). The CDR3 length is 15 residues. V was cut by 0 bases and J by 4 bases, with 13 bases left in between. This chain's CDR3 is CSARDTSGVGNTIYF. The CDR3 DNA sequence: TGCAGTGCTAGAGATACCTCGGGGGTCGGAAACACCATATATTTT.

In this sample, this clonotype turned up once. This chain connects TRBV27 to TRBJ2-7, with 7 positions matching TRBD2. The CDR3 spans 13 residues. The germline V gene has CDR1 MNHEY and CDR2 SMNVEV (reference sequence). V dropped 7 bases and J dropped 5; count of bases not matched to a gene: 8. The CDR3 loop reads CASTILGGNEQYF. DNA for the CDR3: TGTGCCAGCACTATCTTGGGAGGGAACGAGCAGTACTTC.